This entry lists 10 T cell receptor beta chains sequenced from one sample in a study of blood T cell repertoires in COVID-19. The method was immunoSEQ multiplex PCR; TCRdb's version includes in-frame clones alone and lacks a portion of them. The table includes about 120,000 clones, over 75% detected once. Sequenced sample: peripheral blood. The origin of the receptors is a man of 80 years or more with acute or convalescent COVID-19.

The chain couples TRBV5-8 to TRBJ2-1, with 8 bases identical to TRBD1. Germline CDR1 reads SGHTS; CDR2 reads YDEGEE. The CDR3 covers 14 residues. V shed 3 bases and J 8 bases; nucleotides not matched to a gene: 7. CDR3 coding DNA: TGTGCCAGCAGCTCGGACAGGGCTGTCCATGAGCAGTTCTTC. Amino acids: CASSSDRAVHEQFF.

V usage is TRBV4-3 and J usage is TRBJ1-3, with D unresolved. The germline gives CDR1 LGHNA, CDR2 YSLEER. CDR3 length: 14 amino acids. Trimming stripped 0 bases from V and 4 bases from J, with 7 bases between. This CDR3 is CASSQETGGNTIYF. CDR3 in DNA: TGCGCCAGCAGCCAAGAAACGGGGGGAAACACCATATATTTT.

This chain joins TRBV7-8 and TRBJ1-3, with 10 bases lining up with TRBD1. Per germline, CDR1 SGHVS and CDR2 FQNEAQ. After removal of 5 bases from V and 6 bases from J, the junction contained 10 bases not matched to a gene. The CDR3 has 16 amino acids. The CDR3 nucleotides are TGTGCCAGCAGCCCGGGAGGGACAGGGGTTGAAAACACCATATATTTT. Amino acid sequence: CASSPGGTGVENTIYF.

The chain uses TRBV5-4 and TRBJ2-1; D might be TRBD2 (6 bases). From germline, CDR1 is SGHNT and CDR2 YYREEE (reference sequence). The V gene lost 4 bases and the J gene lost 0 bases, with 8 bases spanning the gap. The CDR3 is 14 amino acids. The CDR3 nucleotides are TGTGCCAGCAGCCAAGCGGGCTCCTACAATGAGCAGTTCTTC. Translated: CASSQAGSYNEQFF.

The chain carries TRBV7-9 and TRBJ1-6; no clear D. Trimming pared 8 bases from V and 5 bases from J, leaving 4 bases between. Germline-derived CDR1 and CDR2 are SEHNR and FQNEAQ (reference sequence). This CDR3 spans 11 amino acids. In DNA form, the CDR3 reads TGTGCCAGCGGAGATAATTCACCCCTCCACTTT. Its protein is CASGDNSPLHF.

The genes are TRBV27 and TRBJ2-1, with 8 bases fitting TRBD2. Trimming removed 6 bases from V and 4 bases from J; junction bases left unmatched: 8. Germline CDR1 and CDR2: MNHEY and SMNVEV (reference sequence). This CDR3 is 15 amino acids long. The CDR3 region is CASRLNSGTYNEQFF. CDR3 DNA: TGTGCCAGCAGGCTGAATAGCGGGACATACAATGAGCAGTTCTTC.

J is TRBJ2-1 and V is TRBV7-2, with D perhaps TRBD2 (6 bases). The germline CDR1 and CDR2 sequences are SGHTA and FQGNSA. There are 15 residues in the CDR3. The V gene lost 4 bases and the J gene lost 1 base, with 11 bases spanning the gap. The CDR3 spells CASSYQRASYNEQFF. DNA for the CDR3: TGTGCCAGCAGCTACCAGCGGGCATCCTACAATGAGCAGTTCTTC.

V gene TRBV18 combines with J gene TRBJ1-1, with D tentatively TRBD1 (5 bases). The CDR3 contains 15 residues. Trimming left V 3 bases short and J 1 base short, with 12 bases between. The germline V gene encodes CDR1 KGHSH and CDR2 LQKENI. CDR3 sequence (DNA): TGTGCCAGCTCACCCCCCCATGGGGCGAACACTGAAGCTTTCTTT. Encoded protein: CASSPPHGANTEAFF.

The J gene is TRBJ2-6, the V gene TRBV5-1; D gene ambiguous. The germline V and J ends were trimmed by 0 bases and 0 bases, with 4 bases remaining between them. Germline V lookup: CDR1 SGHRS, CDR2 YFSETQ. This CDR3 has 15 amino acids. In DNA, the CDR3 is TGCGCCAGCAGCTTGGGTAACTCTGGGGCCAACGTCCTGACTTTC. Residues: CASSLGNSGANVLTF.

This sequence joins TRBV28 and TRBJ1-5; D not certain. Trimming left V 6 bases short and J 2 bases short, with 5 bases between. This CDR3 is built from 12 residues. CDR1 is MDHEN and CDR2 is SYDVKM in the germline V gene. In DNA, the CDR3 is TGTGCCAGCAGGGCGGGCAATCAGCCCCAGCATTTT. Translated, it gives CASRAGNQPQHF.